In this sample, the clone carrying this T cell receptor beta chain turned up a few times. The CDR3 spans 17 residues. CDR1 and CDR2 (germline): ENHRY, SYGVKD. V dropped 2 bases and J dropped 3; count of bases not matched to a gene: 8. The data derive from a study of cytomegalovirus exposure and HLA in healthy donors. The PCR used 60 Vbeta and 13 Jbeta primers. Profiling relied on immunoSEQ multiplex PCR, and the TCRdb table lists in-frame clones only, not all of them. The profile shows over 150,000 clones, 70% to 80% of them singletons. This receptor was identified in a man aged 30 to 39 in good health and CMV-seropositive. Sequenced: PBMCs. The chain couples TRBV10-3 to TRBJ2-2; 8 bases line up with TRBD1. The DNA of the CDR3 is TGTGCCATCAGTGAGACGACAGGGGTACTGCACACCGGGGAGCTGTTTTTT. Its protein product is CAISETTGVLHTGELFF.